Listed below are T cell receptor beta chains from one sample, sequenced in a study of Graves' ophthalmopathy and Graves' hyperthyroidism. One entry per CDR3 protein, called by TCRdb with MiXCR from the multiplex PCR reads. Here the sample spans 740,000 or so distinct CDR3 sequences, approximately 40% being singletons. Sequenced: peripheral blood. The receptors originated from an adult man with Graves' ophthalmopathy. CDR3s include the opening cysteine and the closing phenylalanine or tryptophan. Each record gives: D gene, clone size, V gene, J gene, CDR3 protein. D genes are given only for firm matches. A clone size is listed for some rows: how often the clone was seen (once, few, many), or a class if it is expanded.

NA	NA	TRBV29-1	TRBJ2-2	CSVTDRNTNTGELFF
NA	few	TRBV10-3	TRBJ2-7	CAISEGTGIYEQYF
NA	NA	TRBV11-1	TRBJ2-5	CASSPSTTQYF
NA	few	TRBV19	TRBJ1-4	CASKGRNNEKLFF
NA	many	TRBV11-2	TRBJ1-2	CASSLGPGDYGYTF
NA	many	TRBV29-1	TRBJ2-5	CSVVGAEKETQYF
NA	NA	TRBV7-2	TRBJ1-1	CASSLGGITNTEAFF
TRBD1	NA	TRBV20-1	TRBJ1-4	CSARSHRGMGEKLFF
TRBD2	NA	TRBV7-2	TRBJ2-7	CASSREVAGRFYEQYF
NA	NA	TRBV5-6	TRBJ1-3	CASSHRNDYGNTIYF
TRBD2	NA	TRBV5-1	TRBJ2-5	CASSFVAGGHETQYF
NA	few	TRBV10-3	TRBJ1-2	CASSYSLRGLNGYTF
TRBD1	NA	TRBV20-1	TRBJ1-5	CSARALPDREQGQPQHF
NA	NA	TRBV11-2	TRBJ2-7	CASSYRDTPYEQYF
NA	once	TRBV20-1	TRBJ2-7	CSARETASQDLNYEQYF
NA	NA	TRBV7-9	TRBJ2-5	CASSRNTGETQYF
NA	many	TRBV10-3	TRBJ1-3	CAISDSQSSGNTIYF
NA	few	TRBV19	TRBJ1-2	CASKLGRSYGYTF